This T cell receptor (beta chain) was identified during a study of cytomegalovirus exposure and HLA in healthy donors. The germline V and J ends were trimmed by 5 bases and 3 bases, with 13 bases remaining between them. The germline CDR1 and CDR2 sequences are MDHEN and SYDVKM. The CDR3 is 15 residues long. Points from the study as a whole: Some highly shared sequence variants likely arose as a pipeline artifact.

Regarding this clone: Its antigen remains unknown.

Primers included in the PCR were 60 Vbeta and 13 Jbeta primers. Produced via immunoSEQ multiplex PCR; TCRdb's table is partial and in-frame only. The sample carries about 120,000 clones, over 65% recorded once. The clonotype comes from a woman between 45 and 60 years old in good health and CMV-seropositive. The rearrangement links TRBV28 to TRBJ2-2; D possibly corresponds to TRBD2 (6 bases). Specimen: PBMCs. The CDR3 here is CASSPRGLYTGELFF. As DNA, the CDR3 is TGTGCCAGCAGTCCTCGGGGACTTTACACCGGGGAGCTGTTTTTT.